This section outlines one T cell receptor beta chain sequence together with its context. This may come from a read error, since a much larger clone is one base off. There are 13 residues in the CDR3. Germline-derived CDR1 and CDR2 are SEHNR and FQNEAQ (reference sequence). V was shortened by 8 bases and J by 2 bases, with 10 bases between the two germline ends. The entry originates in a study of molecular identifiers for immune sequencing clone quantification. Listed TCR primers, together with previously described methods, were used for the bulk TCR libraries. TCRdb re-called the PCR reads with MiXCR, one entry per CDR3 protein. The sample contains over 60,000 distinct CDR3 sequences, about a fifth of which appear only once.

This clonotype originated in a human donor in good health. Some libraries in this study had Jurkat cell RNA spiked in. The chain has TRBV7-9 and TRBJ2-1, with D possibly matching TRBD1 (6 bases). Sequenced input: naive CD8+ T cells from blood, with Jurkat cell RNA spiked in. Subset given: FACS-sorted CD8+CD4-CCR7+CD45RA+ naive T cells. The CDR3 DNA reads as TGTGCCAGCTGGGGGCTCCCCTACAATGAGCAGTTCTTC. Translation gives CASWGLPYNEQFF. The whole variable domain, filled in from reference TRBV7-9 and TRBJ2-1, reads DTGVSQNPRHKITKRGQNVTFRCDPISEHNRLYWYRQTLGQGPEFLTYFQNEAQLEKSRLLSDRFSAERPKGSFSTLEIQRTEQGDSAMYLCASWGLPYNEQFFGPGTRLTVL.